One and the same sample provided the 8 T cell receptor beta chains below, sequenced in a study of blood T cell repertoires in COVID-19 (dated by TCRdb to about 2020). The library was generated by the immunoSEQ multiplex PCR assay. The source is immuneACCESS, and TCRdb retained only in-frame sequences with V and J called. Part of the clones is not carried over; for the studies checked, unresolved V genes explain less than half of this, and the remainder is unexplained. The sample table holds tens of thousands of clones, of which around 80% were seen once. The ten largest make up 23% of the sample. The sequenced material came from peripheral blood. These receptors all come from a woman between 55 and 75 years old with acute or convalescent COVID-19.

This clone was recorded only once. The chain joins TRBV6-6 to TRBJ2-7; 8 bases align to TRBD2. The CDR3 runs 16 residues. Trimming took 6 bases from V and 3 from J; bases not matched to a gene: 13. Germline CDR1 reads MNHNY; CDR2 reads SVGAGI (reference sequence). CDR3 DNA sequence: TGTGCCAGCAGCCTCCCCTCCGGGACTAGTCTCTACGAGCAGTACTTC. It yields the protein CASSLPSGTSLYEQYF.

The V gene is TRBV2, the J gene TRBJ2-2; D perhaps matches TRBD2 (6 bases). This CDR3 spans 14 amino acids. The germline V gene has CDR1 SNHLY and CDR2 FYNNEI. The germline V and J ends were trimmed by 6 bases and 3 bases, with 11 bases remaining between them. The DNA of the CDR3 is TGTGCCAGCAGGACGGGCGGGGACACCGGGGAGCTGTTTTTT. This gives the protein CASRTGGDTGELFF.

V usage is TRBV4-1 and J usage is TRBJ1-1; D gene ambiguous. This CDR3 has 15 amino acids. V lost 4 bases and J 1 base, leaving 13 bases between the germline ends. CDR1 and CDR2 (germline): MGHRA, YSYEKL. The DNA for the CDR3 is TGCGCCAGCAGCCCCACTAGAGTAGAGAACACTGAAGCTTTCTTT. Its translation: CASSPTRVENTEAFF.

The V call is TRBV6-2 or TRBV6-3, the J call TRBJ1-5; D is perhaps TRBD1 (6 bases). Germline-derived CDR1 and CDR2 are MNHEY and SVGEGT. Trimming removed 6 bases at V and 2 bases at J, with 8 bases between. CDR3 size: 13 residues. CDR3 in amino acids: CASSAGGNQPQHF. The CDR3 coding sequence is TGTGCCAGCAGCGCAGGGGGCAATCAGCCCCAGCATTTT.

The chain has TRBV7-3 and TRBJ1-1, with D maybe TRBD1 (5 bases). V was clipped by 8 bases and J by 4 bases, with 14 bases between them. The CDR3 spans 13 residues. Germline-derived CDR1 and CDR2 are SGHTA and FQGTGA. The CDR3 coding sequence is TGTGCCAGCTCCGGGACCGGGGGCACTGAAGCTTTCTTT. Protein product: CASSGTGGTEAFF.

V is TRBV7-2 and J is TRBJ1-1; D gene ambiguous. Trimming took off 3 bases at V and 5 bases at J, with 13 bases between the two ends. CDR1 and CDR2 from the germline V gene are SGHTA and FQGNSA. The CDR3 has 14 residues. Here the CDR3 DNA reads TGTGCCAGCAGCTTGGCAGACTGGGTAACTGAAGCTTTCTTT. Translation: CASSLADWVTEAFF.

The rearrangement joins TRBV25-1 to TRBJ2-3, with D possibly matching TRBD2 (5 bases). The CDR3 has 14 amino acids. Germline loops: CDR1 MGHDK, CDR2 SYGVNS. V dropped 8 bases and J dropped 2 bases, with 14 bases sitting between them. The CDR3 region has the DNA TGTGCCAGCGCCAACCGGGGTCCCACAGATACGCAGTATTTT. Encoded protein: CASANRGPTDTQYF.

The chain combines TRBV30 with TRBJ1-4; 10 positions agree with TRBD1. The CDR3 consists of 14 residues. J lost 9 bases, V lost 2 bases, and 6 bases had no gene match. Germline lookup yields CDR1 GTSNPN and CDR2 SVGIG (reference sequence). In DNA, the CDR3 is TGTGCCTGGAGTAGGGGGACAGGGGATCAAAAACTGTTTTTT. It yields the protein CAWSRGTGDQKLFF.